The source of this T cell receptor beta chain is a study of T-cell reconstitution after alpha-beta-depleted transplantation in children (dated by TCRdb to between 2015 and 2016). About the investigation overall: Using TCR repertoire profiling, the study followed T-cell immune reconstitution in a quantitative way in children after TCRalphabeta/CD19-depleted allogeneic hematopoietic cell transplantation.

Libraries were constructed by PCR. Data came from an Illumina HiSeq 2500. TCR libraries were prepared with molecular barcoding, using unique molecular identifiers to normalize TCRbeta repertoire quantification. TCRdb reanalyzed the raw reads on its own, using fastp at Q25 for trimming and MiXCR for clone calling, and kept in-frame beta chains. Here each entry gathers all rows of one CDR3 protein and keeps the most common genes and DNA. Counted in this sample were about 610,000 distinct CDR3 sequences; about 10% of them appeared once. In total, the top ten clones hold less than 5% of the sample. Regarding this clonotype: This receptor's antigen is unknown. Base qualities are not at hand, and no much larger clone is one base apart.

CDR1 and CDR2 (SEHNR, FQNEAQ) derive from the germline V gene (reference sequence). Relative to germline, V is 4 bases shorter and J is 1 base shorter, with 10 bases between their ends. Reading from cysteine to phenylalanine, the CDR3 counts 14 amino acids. The entry retains the CDR3 DNA only, 42 bases that are in frame from base 1. The sequence derives from a human donor who donated a stem cell graft to a child with acute myeloid leukemia. This receptor chain uses TRBV7-9 and TRBJ1-2; the D gene cannot be named for sure. Source: PBMCs from the stem cell graft donor, taken from the stem cell graft. The nucleotides are TGTGCCAGCAGCTATCGGGTGGTTAACTATGGCTACACCTTC. This is translated as CASSYRVVNYGYTF.